This T cell receptor beta chain came from a study of T cell changes during pregnancy in multiple sclerosis. Measured with immunoSEQ multiplex PCR; TCRdb has only the in-frame clones, and not every one. The profile shows 100,000 or so clones, about 91% of them singletons. This CDR3 is built from 13 residues. CDR1 is MNHNY, CDR2 SVGAGI, per germline (reference sequence). V was shortened by 2 bases and J by 4 bases, with 8 bases between the two germline ends. The chain links TRBV6-6 to TRBJ1-2; D remains ambiguous. The clonotype comes from a female donor with multiple sclerosis, enrolled in a pregnancy study. Sequenced material: peripheral blood, taken in the second trimester of pregnancy. CDR3 coding DNA: TGTGCCAGCAGTTACGGGCACCCCTATGGCTACACCTTC. Protein sequence: CASSYGHPYGYTF.